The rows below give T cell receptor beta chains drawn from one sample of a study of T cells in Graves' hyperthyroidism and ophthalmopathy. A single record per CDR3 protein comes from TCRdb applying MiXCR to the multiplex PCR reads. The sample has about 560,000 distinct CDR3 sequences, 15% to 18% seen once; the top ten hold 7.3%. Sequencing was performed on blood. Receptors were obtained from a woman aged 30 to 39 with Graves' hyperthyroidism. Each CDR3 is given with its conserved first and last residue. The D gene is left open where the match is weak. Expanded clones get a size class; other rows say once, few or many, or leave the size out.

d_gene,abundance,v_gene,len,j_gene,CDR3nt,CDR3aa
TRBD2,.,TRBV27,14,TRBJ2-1,TGTGCCAGCAGTTTATTTCGGGGGGACAATGAGCAGTTCTTC,CASSLFRGDNEQFF
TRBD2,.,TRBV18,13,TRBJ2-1,TGTGCCAGCTCCCCTCTAGCGGGAGATCGGCAGTTCTTC,CASSPLAGDRQFF
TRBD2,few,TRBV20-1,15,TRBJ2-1,TGCAGTGCTAGAGATTTAGCGGGAGGGCCAGGTGAGCAGTTCTTC,CSARDLAGGPGEQFF
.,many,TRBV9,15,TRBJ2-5,TGTGCCAGCAGCGTTCGTAACGGAAACCAAGAGACCCAGTACTTC,CASSVRNGNQETQYF
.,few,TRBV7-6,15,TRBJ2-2,TGTGCCAGCAGCTTATTTGACCGAGCGGGCGGGGAGCTGTTTTTT,CASSLFDRAGGELFF
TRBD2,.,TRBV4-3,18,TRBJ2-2,TGCGCCAGCAGCCCTCGAACGGGGGGGAGGAAGGACACCGGGGAGCTGTTTTTT,CASSPRTGGRKDTGELFF
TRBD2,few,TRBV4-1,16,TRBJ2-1,TGCGCCAGCAGCCAAGATCCACTAGCGGGAGGCAATGAGCAGTTCTTC,CASSQDPLAGGNEQFF
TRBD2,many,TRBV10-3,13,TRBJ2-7,TGTGCCATCAGTGATCTAGCGGGTTACGAGCAGTACTTC,CAISDLAGYEQYF
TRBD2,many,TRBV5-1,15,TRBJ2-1,TGCGCCAGCAGCGTGACTAGCGGGATCGGGAATGAGCAGTTCTTC,CASSVTSGIGNEQFF
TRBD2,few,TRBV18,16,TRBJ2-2,TGTGCCAGCTCACCACCCGGACTAGCGGGGGCCGGGGAGCTGTTTTTT,CASSPPGLAGAGELFF
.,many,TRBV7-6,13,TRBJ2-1,TGTGCCAGCAGCCTTGATCAGGGGGGGGAGCAGTTCTTC,CASSLDQGGEQFF
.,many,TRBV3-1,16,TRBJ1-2,TGTGCCAGCAGCCGATCCGGACTGAATGGGGTCTATGGCTACACCTTC,CASSRSGLNGVYGYTF
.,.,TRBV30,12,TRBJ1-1,TGTGCCTGGAGTGCAAGCACGGGGGAAGCTTTCTTT,CAWSASTGEAFF
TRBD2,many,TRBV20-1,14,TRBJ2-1,TGCAGTGCCCACAGGACTAGCGGGATAAATGAGCAGTTCTTC,CSAHRTSGINEQFF
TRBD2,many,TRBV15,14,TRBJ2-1,TGTGCCACCAGCGCCAGGACTAGCGCGGTTGAGCAGTTCTTC,CATSARTSAVEQFF
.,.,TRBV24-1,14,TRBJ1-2,TGTGCCACCAGTGATCCTGGACAGAACTATGGCTACACCTTC,CATSDPGQNYGYTF
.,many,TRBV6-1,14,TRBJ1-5,TGTGCCAGCAGCGTAAGTGGGGGCAATCAGCCCCAGCATTTT,CASSVSGGNQPQHF
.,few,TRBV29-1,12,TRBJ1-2,TGCAGCGTTGACGAGGGCTACTATGGCTACACCTTC,CSVDEGYYGYTF
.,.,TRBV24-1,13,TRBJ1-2,TGTGCCACCAGTGATTTCGGGTTTTATGGCTACACCTTC,CATSDFGFYGYTF
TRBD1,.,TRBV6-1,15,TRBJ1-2,TGTGCCAGCAGTGAAAGGCCCGACAGGGCCTATGGCTACACCTTC,CASSERPDRAYGYTF
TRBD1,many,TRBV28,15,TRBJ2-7,TGTGCCAGCAGTGGGACAGGGACCGGCTCCTACGAGCAGTACTTC,CASSGTGTGSYEQYF
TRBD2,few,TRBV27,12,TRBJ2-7,TGTGCCTCTAGGCGGGAGCACCACGAGCAGTACTTC,CASRREHHEQYF
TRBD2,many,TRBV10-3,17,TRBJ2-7,TGTGCCATCAGTGAGAGAGGACTAGCTTTGGCTTCCTACGAGCAGTACTTC,CAISERGLALASYEQYF
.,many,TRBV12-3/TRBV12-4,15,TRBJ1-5,TGTGCCAGCAGTCCCGACGGGGGAAGTAATCAGCCCCAGCATTTT,CASSPDGGSNQPQHF
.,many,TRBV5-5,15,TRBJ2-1,TGTGCCAGCAGCTTGGGGAGAGCGGTCTACAATGAGCAGTTCTTC,CASSLGRAVYNEQFF
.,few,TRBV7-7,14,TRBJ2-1,TGTGCCAGCAGCCCCCGAGGACTCAACAATGAGCAGTTCTTC,CASSPRGLNNEQFF
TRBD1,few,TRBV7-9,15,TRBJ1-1,TGTGCCAGCAGCGCACCGGGACAGATGAACACTGAAGCTTTCTTT,CASSAPGQMNTEAFF